These 31 T cell receptor beta chains were all obtained from the same sample, sequenced in a study of OX40 agonist ivuxolimab in advanced cancers. Library creation used the immunoSEQ multiplex PCR assay. TCRdb provides this immuneACCESS table in a form limited to in-frame rearrangements. Some clones are lacking; in checked studies, under half of them reflect an unresolved V gene, and why the rest are absent is not known. In this sample the table shows 35,000 to 50,000 clones, around nine tenths of which occur a single time. The ten largest make up around 1.1% of the sample. Specimen: CD4+ or CD8+ T cells sorted from blood, collected in a trial of the OX40 agonist ivuxolimab. The receptors here all came from an adult with an advanced solid tumor such as melanoma, head and neck, liver or kidney cancer.

In its sample, this clone was seen a few times. The chain employs TRBV6-5 and TRBJ2-7; tentative D call: TRBD2 (5 bases). In germline, CDR1 is MNHEY, CDR2 SVGAGI. Between the trimmed V and J ends, which lost 4 bases and 0 bases, there was a span of 13 bases. This CDR3 is built from 15 residues. Written as DNA, the CDR3 is TGTGCCAGCAGTTTGGACTGGAGGAGCTCCTACGAGCAGTACTTC. Protein: CASSLDWRSSYEQYF.

This chain uses TRBV27 with TRBJ2-1; weak D call: TRBD2 (6 bases). Germline values: CDR1 MNHEY, CDR2 SMNVEV (reference sequence). Trimming removed 3 bases at V and 5 bases at J, with 11 bases between. The CDR3 runs 14 residues. Written as DNA, the CDR3 is TGTGCCAGCAGTTTTTGGCGGGACGACAATGAGCAGTTCTTC. Its translation is CASSFWRDDNEQFF.

This chain joins TRBV9 and TRBJ2-2, with D possibly being TRBD2 (7 bases). Germline V CDR1 and CDR2: SGDLS, YYNGEE. Trimming left V 0 bases short and J 4 bases short, with 16 bases between. This CDR3 is built from 17 residues. CDR3 loop: CASSVGYRGTTTGELFF. The CDR3 DNA follows: TGTGCCAGCAGCGTAGGGTATAGGGGGACTACCACCGGGGAGCTGTTTTTT.

This chain uses TRBV12-5 with TRBJ2-2; 10 nucleotides match TRBD2. Germline CDR1 is LGHNT and CDR2 is FRNRAP. This CDR3 region has 20 residues. Trimming removed 3 bases from V and 4 bases from J; junction bases left unmatched: 17. The CDR3 region is CASGFGGASGSSPTTGELFF. The CDR3 coding sequence is TGTGCTAGTGGTTTCGGCGGGGCTAGCGGGAGCTCTCCGACCACCGGGGAGCTGTTTTTT.

This clone appeared once. V is TRBV11-2 and J is TRBJ2-7; 10 bases are shared with TRBD2. There are 16 residues in the CDR3. Trimming cost V 2 bases and J 2 bases; bases outside gene matches: 6. Germline V lookup: CDR1 SGHAT, CDR2 FQNNGV. The CDR3 here is CASSLRSSGSPYEQYF. The DNA for the CDR3 is TGTGCCAGCAGCTTAAGATCTAGCGGGAGCCCCTACGAGCAGTACTTC.

The chain uses TRBV2 and TRBJ2-1; TRBD2 matches 11 bases. Germline CDR1 SNHLY, CDR2 FYNNEI. With 5 bases clipped from V and 6 bases from J, the junction kept 3 bases outside the gene matches. The CDR3 consists of 14 residues. CDR3 nucleotides: TGTGCCAGCAGTTCACTAGCGGGAGCCAATGAGCAGTTCTTC. It is translated as CASSSLAGANEQFF. The entire variable domain, with the rest obtained from reference TRBV2 and TRBJ2-1, is as follows: EPEVTQTPSHQVTQMGQEVILRCVPISNHLYFYWYRQILGQKVEFLVSFYNNEISEKSEIFDDQFSVERPDGSNFTLKIRSTKLEDSAMYFCASSSLAGANEQFFGPGTRLTVL.

This sequence joins TRBV5-1 and TRBJ2-5, with TRBD2 identical over 9 bases. The germline gives CDR1 SGHRS, CDR2 YFSETQ. The CDR3 loop spans 16 amino acids. Germline trimming cut 0 bases from V and 0 bases from J; bases unmatched to any gene: 3. DNA for the CDR3: TGCGCCAGCAGCTTGGCCCTAGCGGGATACCAAGAGACCCAGTACTTC. Amino acid sequence: CASSLALAGYQETQYF.

The rearrangement joins TRBV18 to TRBJ1-4, with 7 bases that match TRBD1. CDR3 size: 14 residues. Trimming cost V 4 bases and J 4 bases; bases outside gene matches: 3. CDR1 and CDR2 from the germline V gene are KGHSH and LQKENI. The CDR3 DNA sequence: TGTGCCAGCTCACGCGGACAGGATAATGAAAAACTGTTTTTT. Protein product: CASSRGQDNEKLFF.

In its sample, this clone was seen once. The chain carries TRBV28 and TRBJ1-6, with D unclear. The CDR3 spans 13 residues. V gave up 5 bases and J gave up 0 bases, with 2 bases separating them. Germline V gene data show CDR1 as MDHEN and CDR2 as SYDVKM. In DNA, the CDR3 is TGTGCCAGCAGTAGCTCCTATAATTCACCCCTCCACTTT. Protein product: CASSSSYNSPLHF.

The V and J genes are TRBV10-3 and TRBJ1-2, with D possibly TRBD1 on 6 matching bases. This CDR3 contains 14 residues. CDR1 is ENHRY and CDR2 is SYGVKD in the germline V gene. V dropped 6 bases and J dropped 7 bases, with 18 bases sitting between them. The CDR3 DNA is TGTGCCATCAGACACGACGGGGACACCGGTGGCTACACCTTC. Its protein product is CAIRHDGDTGGYTF.

The chain has TRBV6-6 and TRBJ2-6; D is ambiguous. In germline, CDR1 is MNHNY, CDR2 SVGAGI (reference sequence). The V end was cut by 0 bases, the J end by 0 bases, with 0 bases between. This CDR3 has 14 amino acids. The CDR3 loop reads CASSYSSGANVLTF. The CDR3 coding sequence is TGTGCCAGCAGTTACTCCTCTGGGGCCAACGTCCTGACTTTC.

This clone was recorded once. V usage is TRBV27 and J usage is TRBJ2-6; possibly TRBD1 or TRBD2 for D (7 bases each). Trimming took off 2 bases at V and 2 bases at J, with 10 bases between the two ends. Germline values: CDR1 MNHEY, CDR2 SMNVEV (reference sequence). The CDR3 contains 16 residues. Here the CDR3 reads CASSLGRGPGANVLTF. In DNA, the CDR3 is TGTGCCAGCAGTTTAGGGAGGGGGCCTGGGGCCAACGTCCTGACTTTC.

V is TRBV6-1 and J is TRBJ2-1, with 7 bases lining up with TRBD2. The CDR3 has 15 residues. The trim removed 9 bases at V and 0 bases at J, leaving 8 bases unmatched. Germline V gene sequence: CDR1 MNHNS, CDR2 SASEGT. CDR3 loop: CASTLAASSYNEQFF. CDR3 DNA sequence: TGTGCCAGTACTCTAGCGGCTAGCTCCTACAATGAGCAGTTCTTC.

The chain has TRBV30 and TRBJ2-3; 11 bases agree with TRBD2. V dropped 8 bases and J dropped 5; count of bases not matched to a gene: 9. Germline assignment: CDR1 GTSNPN and CDR2 SVGIG (reference sequence). The CDR3 spans 14 residues. CDR3 protein: CAGETSGNGDTQYF. The CDR3 nucleotides read TGTGCCGGAGAGACTAGCGGGAACGGAGATACGCAGTATTTT.

The chain employs TRBV5-1 and TRBJ1-2; D possibly corresponds to TRBD1 (6 bases). The germline CDR1 and CDR2 sequences are SGHRS and YFSETQ. The CDR3 sequence is 14 residues long. V lost 1 base and J 4 bases, leaving 11 bases between the germline ends. This CDR3 is CASSLRGASYGYTF. CDR3 coding DNA: TGCGCCAGCAGCTTGAGGGGGGCGAGCTATGGCTACACCTTC. Looking up the rest from reference TRBV5-1 and TRBJ1-2 gives the full variable domain: KAGVTQTPRYLIKTRGQQVTLSCSPISGHRSVSWYQQTPGQGLQFLFEYFSETQRNKGNFPGRFSGRQFSNSRSEMNVSTLELGDSALYLCASSLRGASYGYTFGSGTRLTVV.

The chain has TRBV15 and TRBJ2-1; D is uncertain. The germline V gene encodes CDR1 LNHNV and CDR2 YYDKDF (reference sequence). The CDR3 runs 11 residues. V was cut by 4 bases and J by 7 bases, with 5 bases left in between. The CDR3: CATSMENEQFF. The DNA for the CDR3 is TGTGCCACCAGCATGGAAAATGAGCAGTTCTTC.

This rearrangement joins TRBV10-3 to TRBJ2-5; D may be TRBD1 or TRBD2 (6 bases each). V lost 0 bases, J lost 5 bases, and 10 bases lay in between. The length of the CDR3 is 14 residues. Germline V gene lookup returns CDR1 ENHRY and CDR2 SYGVKD. This chain's CDR3 is CAISESGGQETQYF. The CDR3 nucleotides are TGTGCCATCAGTGAGTCAGGGGGGCAGGAGACCCAGTACTTC.

V is TRBV18 and J is TRBJ2-3; 8 nucleotides align to TRBD2. Losses at the gene ends were 2 bases for V and 7 bases for J; bases not matched to a gene: 8. CDR3 length: 15 amino acids. CDR1 is KGHSH, CDR2 LQKENI, per germline. The CDR3 sequence: CASSPNRGGLNTQYF. CDR3 nucleotides: TGTGCCAGCTCACCAAACCGGGGGGGTTTGAATACGCAGTATTTT.

The rearrangement joins TRBV18 to TRBJ1-4; a possible D gene is TRBD1 (5 bases). The CDR3 runs 14 residues. Germline CDR1 reads KGHSH; CDR2 reads LQKENI. The V gene lost 6 bases and the J gene lost 7 bases, with 15 bases spanning the gap. The CDR3 reads CASSYGDVSEKLFF. DNA of the CDR3: TGTGCCAGCTCTTATGGGGACGTTAGTGAAAAACTGTTTTTT.

The chain has TRBV7-2 and TRBJ2-7; D is unclear. The CDR3 sequence is 12 residues long. The V end was cut by 4 bases, the J end by 3 bases, with 7 bases between. The V gene's germline CDR1 is SGHTA and CDR2 FQGNSA. The CDR3 is CASSYTNYEQYF. The DNA of the CDR3 is TGTGCCAGCAGCTACACTAACTACGAGCAGTACTTC. The full variable domain, in which reference TRBV7-2 and TRBJ2-7 provide the parts outside the CDR3, is GAGVSQSPSNKVTEKGKDVELRCDPISGHTALYWYRQSLGQGLEFLIYFQGNSAPDKSGLPSDRFSAERTGGSVSTLTIQRTQQEDSAVYLCASSYTNYEQYFGPGTRLTVT.

CDR3 DNA: TGTGCCAGCACCCCCCTCGGGGCTTCGGGGACCGGGGAGCTGTTTTTT. Its translation is CASTPLGASGTGELFF. The genes are TRBV28 and TRBJ2-2, with D perhaps being TRBD1 or TRBD2 (5 bases each). Looked up from germline, CDR1 is MDHEN and CDR2 is SYDVKM. V shed 7 bases and J shed 5 bases, with 20 bases lying between them. This CDR3 has 16 amino acids.

The CDR3 bases are TGTGCCAGCAGTTACGGGGGCGGGATGGGGACCGGGGAGCTGTTTTTT. Protein product: CASSYGGGMGTGELFF. J is TRBJ2-2 and V is TRBV6-6; TRBD1 or TRBD2 may be the D gene (6 bases each). Germline values: CDR1 MNHNY, CDR2 SVGAGI (reference sequence). Between the trimmed V and J ends, which lost 2 bases and 5 bases, there was a span of 15 bases. The CDR3 covers 16 residues.

The J gene is TRBJ2-5, the V gene TRBV20-1; a weak D match, TRBD2 (5 bases). Germline V gives CDR1 DFQATT, CDR2 SNEGSKA (reference sequence). V was cut by 8 bases and J by 5 bases, with 12 bases left in between. The CDR3 extends over 11 amino acids. CDR3 amino acids: CSLTRGETQYF. The CDR3 DNA reads TGCAGTTTAACCCGAGGGGAGACCCAGTACTTC.

J is TRBJ2-7 and V is TRBV5-1, with D possibly TRBD1 on 5 matching bases. V was pared by 5 bases and J by 4 bases, with 10 bases between. The germline V gene encodes CDR1 SGHRS and CDR2 YFSETQ. The CDR3 is 12 amino acids. The DNA of the CDR3 is TGCGCCAGCAGGGACCAGGGTTACGAGCAGTACTTC. Its translation: CASRDQGYEQYF.

This sequence joins TRBV6-5 and TRBJ2-7, with 9 nucleotides matching TRBD1. In germline, CDR1 is MNHEY, CDR2 SVGAGI. The CDR3 sequence is 15 residues long. V lost 0 bases, J lost 4 bases, and 4 bases stayed unmatched. The CDR3 bases are TGTGCCAGCAGTTACTCGGGACAGGGAGTTTACGAGCAGTACTTC. It specifies CASSYSGQGVYEQYF.

This clone appeared once. The genes are TRBV18 and TRBJ2-1, with a possible D match to TRBD2 (6 bases). The germline V gene encodes CDR1 KGHSH and CDR2 LQKENI. The CDR3 is 14 amino acids. V was clipped by 3 bases and J by 8 bases, with 14 bases between them. In DNA form, the CDR3 reads TGTGCCAGCTCACCGACTAGAAACGAGGATGAGCAGTTCTTC. Protein: CASSPTRNEDEQFF.

The chain employs TRBV28 and TRBJ2-4; no clear D gene. The CDR3 is 17 residues long. The germline V gene has CDR1 MDHEN and CDR2 SYDVKM. The V and J ends lost 6 bases and 1 base respectively, with 19 bases between them. The DNA of the CDR3 is TGTGCCAGCAGCAAGCCCGCCACCCATCGGGCCAAAAACATTCAGTACTTC. It encodes CASSKPATHRAKNIQYF.

This clone appeared a few times. As DNA, the CDR3 is TGTGCCAGCAGCTTAGAAGCGTATGAGCAGTTCTTC. This translates into CASSLEAYEQFF. The rearrangement uses TRBV7-9 and TRBJ2-1; D uncertain. Trimming cost V 1 base and J 8 bases, with 6 bases left between them. CDR1 and CDR2 (germline): SEHNR, FQNEAQ (reference sequence). This CDR3 contains 12 residues.

The chain joins TRBV19 to TRBJ2-5, with 8 bases matching TRBD1. The CDR3 runs 15 residues. CDR1 and CDR2 from the germline V gene are LNHDA and SQIVND (reference sequence). Trimming cost V 3 bases and J 1 base; bases outside gene matches: 4. For the CDR3, the DNA is TGTGCCAGTAGTATGGCGGACAGGGCCCAAGAGACCCAGTACTTC. Protein product: CASSMADRAQETQYF.

The J gene is TRBJ2-7, the V gene TRBV5-4, with 10 bases fitting TRBD1. The CDR3 is 13 residues long. V trimming: 6 bases; J trimming: 5 bases; junction bases outside the gene matches: 5. Germline CDR1 and CDR2: SGHNT and YYREEE (reference sequence). As DNA, the CDR3 is TGTGCCAGCACCCGGGACAGGGGCGACGAGCAGTACTTC. This sequence encodes CASTRDRGDEQYF.

CDR3 in amino acids: CASSEGPSGKSEQFF. In DNA, the CDR3 is TGTGCCAGCAGTGAAGGCCCTAGCGGGAAAAGTGAGCAGTTCTTC. J is TRBJ2-1 and V is TRBV2, with 9 bases matching TRBD2. The V gene end was trimmed by 1 base and the J gene end by 9 bases; junction bases not matched to a gene: 7. CDR1 and CDR2 from the germline V gene are SNHLY and FYNNEI. The CDR3 is 15 residues long. The full variable domain, completed using reference TRBV2 and TRBJ2-1, is EPEVTQTPSHQVTQMGQEVILRCVPISNHLYFYWYRQILGQKVEFLVSFYNNEISEKSEIFDDQFSVERPDGSNFTLKIRSTKLEDSAMYFCASSEGPSGKSEQFFGPGTRLTVL.